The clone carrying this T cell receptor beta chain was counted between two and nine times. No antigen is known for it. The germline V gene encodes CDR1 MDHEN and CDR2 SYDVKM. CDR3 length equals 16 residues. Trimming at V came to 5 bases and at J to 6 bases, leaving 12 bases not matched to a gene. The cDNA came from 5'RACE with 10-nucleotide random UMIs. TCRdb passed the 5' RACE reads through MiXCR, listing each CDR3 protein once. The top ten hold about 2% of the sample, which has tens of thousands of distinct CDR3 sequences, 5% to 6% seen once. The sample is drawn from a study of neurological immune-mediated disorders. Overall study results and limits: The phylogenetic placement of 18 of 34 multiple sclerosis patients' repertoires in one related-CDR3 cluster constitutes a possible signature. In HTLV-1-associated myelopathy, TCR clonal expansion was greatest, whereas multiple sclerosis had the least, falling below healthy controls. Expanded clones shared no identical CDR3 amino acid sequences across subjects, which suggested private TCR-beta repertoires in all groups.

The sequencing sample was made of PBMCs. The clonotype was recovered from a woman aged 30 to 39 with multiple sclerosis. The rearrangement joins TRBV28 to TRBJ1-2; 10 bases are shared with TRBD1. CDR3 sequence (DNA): TGTGCCAGCAGTATTCGAACCGGGACAGGGGATCATGGCTACACCTTC. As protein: CASSIRTGTGDHGYTF.